This T cell receptor (beta chain) was sequenced in a study of T cell responses to AZD1222 COVID-19 vaccine. Clones were read by immunoSEQ multiplex PCR, and TCRdb kept only the in-frame ones, dropping some. The sample shows 150,000 to 200,000 clones, 85% to 90% of them seen only once. Trimming left V 4 bases short and J 0 bases short, with 6 bases between. In germline, CDR1 is LGHNA, CDR2 YSLEER. The CDR3 runs 13 residues. Sequenced material: peripheral blood, taken on day 0 of AZD1222 vaccination. The V call is TRBV4-3, the J call TRBJ1-1; unclear D gene. The sequence came from an adult in good health. The CDR3 here is CASSPDLNTEAFF. The CDR3, as DNA: TGCGCCAGCAGCCCCGATTTGAACACTGAAGCTTTCTTT.